The rows below give T cell receptor beta chains drawn from one sample of a study of cytomegalovirus exposure and HLA in healthy donors. Assay used: immunoSEQ multiplex PCR; TCRdb lists only in-frame clones, some missing. The repertoire holds 100,000 to 150,000 clones, with less than 80% as singletons. The sequencing input was PBMCs. These receptors all come from a man in his forties or fifties in good health and CMV-seronegative. Each CDR3 is given with its conserved first and last residue. D genes are given only for firm matches. Not every row has a clone size; where given, it reads once, few, many or a size class.

abundance,j_gene,v_gene,d_gene,CDR3aa,CDR3nt
NA,TRBJ2-1,TRBV7-6,NA,CASSPRTVSYNEQFF,TGTGCCAGCAGCCCCAGGACTGTCTCCTACAATGAGCAGTTCTTC
few,TRBJ2-2,TRBV19,TRBD1,CASSLTLLGQANTGELFF,TGTGCCAGTAGTCTCACCCTTTTAGGACAGGCGAACACCGGGGAGCTGTTTTTT
NA,TRBJ1-1,TRBV7-2,TRBD1,CASSSPGGTEAFF,TGTGCCAGCAGCTCCCCAGGGGGCACTGAAGCTTTCTTT
NA,TRBJ1-3,TRBV11-1,NA,CASSSIRRGNTIYF,TGTGCCAGCAGCTCAATTCGGCGGGGGAACACCATATATTTT
once,TRBJ2-5,TRBV5-6,TRBD1,CASSVGTGRETQYF,TGTGCCAGCAGCGTGGGGACAGGGAGGGAGACCCAGTACTTC
NA,TRBJ2-3,TRBV10-3,NA,CAVTQTVTSTDTQYF,TGTGCCGTCACACAGACGGTCACTAGCACAGATACGCAGTATTTT
NA,TRBJ1-1,TRBV18,NA,CASSPDRTAFF,TGTGCCAGCTCCCCTGACAGAACTGCTTTCTTT
few,TRBJ2-7,TRBV2,TRBD1,CASSAQTGRYEQYF,TGTGCCAGCAGTGCCCAGACAGGGCGATACGAGCAGTACTTC
NA,TRBJ1-3,TRBV30,TRBD1,CAWSGTGAYSGNTIYF,TGTGCCTGGAGTGGGACAGGGGCCTACTCTGGAAACACCATATATTTT
NA,TRBJ2-3,TRBV11-2,TRBD1,CASSPGQGLYTDTQYF,TGTGCCAGCAGCCCAGGACAGGGGCTCTACACAGATACGCAGTATTTT
few,TRBJ1-3,TRBV7-6,NA,CASSQETLNTIYF,TGTGCCAGCAGCCAAGAGACACTGAACACCATATATTTT
NA,TRBJ1-4,TRBV28,TRBD1,CASSTRQGAVVEKLFF,TGTGCCAGCAGTACGAGACAGGGGGCGGTTGTTGAAAAACTGTTTTTT
NA,TRBJ2-4,TRBV7-2,TRBD2,CASSLALAGAKNIQYF,TGTGCCAGCAGCTTAGCACTAGCGGGGGCCAAAAACATTCAGTACTTC
NA,TRBJ2-5,TRBV11-3,NA,CASSLTFQETQYF,TGTGCCAGCAGCTTAACTTTCCAAGAGACCCAGTACTTC
NA,TRBJ1-2,TRBV4-1,TRBD1,CASRPGTGTMVARGYTF,TGCGCCAGCAGGCCCGGGACAGGGACGATGGTGGCTCGCGGCTACACCTTC
once,TRBJ2-1,TRBV18,TRBD1,CASSSGTGGTYNEQFF,TGTGCCAGCTCCTCCGGGACAGGGGGCACCTACAATGAGCAGTTCTTC
NA,TRBJ2-2,TRBV10-3,NA,CAISDEGELFF,TGTGCCATCAGTGACGAGGGGGAGCTGTTTTTT
NA,TRBJ1-1,TRBV28,NA,CASARGSESTEAFF,TGTGCCAGCGCGCGAGGGAGCGAGAGCACTGAAGCTTTCTTT
few,TRBJ1-1,TRBV7-2,NA,CASSLSQWWSGVEAFF,TGTGCCAGCAGCTTAAGTCAATGGTGGTCGGGGGTTGAAGCTTTCTTT
NA,TRBJ2-5,TRBV19,TRBD2,CASSRLAGGSGETQYF,TGTGCCAGTAGTAGACTAGCGGGGGGGTCCGGGGAGACCCAGTACTTC
NA,TRBJ1-1,TRBV29-1,NA,CSVQNTEAFF,TGCAGCGTCCAGAACACTGAAGCTTTCTTT
few,TRBJ1-5,TRBV16,NA,CASRPGRGNQPQHF,TGTGCCAGCCGACCGGGTAGAGGCAATCAGCCCCAGCATTTT
once,TRBJ2-1,TRBV6-6,TRBD1,CASSYVTGGFNEQFF,TGTGCCAGCAGTTACGTGACAGGGGGTTTCAATGAGCAGTTCTTC
NA,TRBJ1-6,TRBV18,TRBD1,CASSPKTGENSPLHF,TGTGCCAGCTCACCTAAGACAGGGGAGAATTCACCCCTCCACTTT
once,TRBJ1-4,TRBV6-1,TRBD1,CASSLYRGTNEKLFF,TGTGCCAGCAGTCTTTACAGGGGTACTAATGAAAAACTGTTTTTT
NA,TRBJ1-2,TRBV10-1,TRBD1,CASSEAGTGGYTF,TGCGCCAGCAGTGAGGCCGGGACAGGGGGCTACACCTTC
NA,TRBJ2-2,TRBV6-6,NA,CASRRANTGELFF,TGTGCCAGCAGGCGAGCAAACACCGGGGAGCTGTTTTTT
NA,TRBJ1-2,TRBV9,TRBD1,CASSPIDRGFNYGYTF,TGTGCCAGCAGCCCGATAGACAGGGGATTCAACTATGGCTACACCTTC
NA,TRBJ2-2,TRBV9,NA,CASSAITIGGELFF,TGTGCCAGCAGCGCAATCACTATAGGCGGGGAGCTGTTTTTT
NA,TRBJ1-2,TRBV4-2,NA,CASSRGGGDYGYTF,TGTGCCAGCAGCCGAGGAGGGGGGGACTATGGCTACACCTTC
NA,TRBJ1-6,TRBV6-1,TRBD1,CASFPAGGFDSPLHF,TGTGCCAGCTTCCCGGCAGGGGGTTTCGATTCACCCCTCCACTTT
NA,TRBJ1-1,TRBV6-1,TRBD1,CASSDPGQQNTEAFF,TGTGCCAGCAGTGACCCGGGACAGCAAAACACTGAAGCTTTCTTT
NA,TRBJ1-2,TRBV7-2,NA,CASSPQQGPRYGYTF,TGTGCCAGCAGCCCCCAACAGGGTCCCCGCTATGGCTACACCTTC
NA,TRBJ2-1,TRBV10-1,TRBD2,CASSAPGLAANEQFF,TGCGCCAGCAGTGCACCGGGACTAGCGGCGAATGAGCAGTTCTTC
NA,TRBJ1-5,TRBV7-2,NA,CASSLTPENQPQHF,TGTGCCAGCAGCCTTACCCCCGAGAATCAGCCCCAGCATTTT
NA,TRBJ1-4,TRBV15,NA,CATSRQGQYEKLFF,TGTGCCACCAGCAGACAGGGGCAATATGAAAAACTGTTTTTT
NA,TRBJ1-2,TRBV29-1,NA,CSVVSPTPGDYGYTF,TGCAGCGTTGTGAGTCCGACCCCAGGGGACTATGGCTACACCTTC
NA,TRBJ2-3,TRBV5-1,NA,CASSLGRVMGGTDTQYF,TGCGCCAGCAGCTTGGGGCGGGTCATGGGTGGCACAGATACGCAGTATTTT
once,TRBJ1-3,TRBV5-1,NA,CASSLTGPGNTIYF,TGCGCCAGCAGCTTGACAGGGCCCGGAAACACCATATATTTT
NA,TRBJ1-1,TRBV6-1,NA,CASSEYSTEAFF,TGTGCCAGCAGTGAGTATAGCACTGAAGCTTTCTTT
NA,TRBJ2-3,TRBV5-4,TRBD2,CASSLRSMSGGSTDTQYF,TGTGCCAGCAGCCTTCGATCTATGAGCGGGGGAAGCACAGATACGCAGTATTTT
NA,TRBJ2-2,TRBV2,TRBD1,CASSETGAGELFF,TGTGCCAGCAGTGAAACAGGGGCCGGGGAGCTGTTTTTT
NA,TRBJ2-2,TRBV2,TRBD1,CASSLLTGDTGELFF,TGTGCCAGCAGCTTATTGACAGGGGATACCGGGGAGCTGTTTTTT
once,TRBJ2-1,TRBV11-3,TRBD1,CASSPRTGGNEQFF,TGTGCCAGCAGCCCCCGGACAGGGGGGAATGAGCAGTTCTTC
NA,TRBJ1-2,TRBV7-9,NA,CSSSLGPGGYTF,TGTTCCAGCAGCTTAGGTCCAGGCGGCTACACCTTC